The entry below gives a single T cell receptor beta chain sequence along with its context. TCRdb re-called the 5' RACE reads through MiXCR, storing one row per CDR3 protein. The repertoire holds tens of thousands of distinct CDR3 sequences, with roughly a tenth as singletons. This sample is drawn from a study of early T cells in non-severe SARS-CoV-2 infection. Study-wide context: With bulk RNA from unsorted whole blood as input, sequencing yielded unpaired chains.

This CDR3 spans 15 amino acids. Between the trimmed V and J ends, which lost 4 bases and 0 bases, there was a span of 11 bases. CDR1 and CDR2 from the germline V gene are SGHVS and FQNEAQ. This chain links TRBV7-8 with TRBJ2-3; D might be TRBD2 (6 bases). The origin of this receptor is an adult who was a healthcare worker with PCR-confirmed SARS-CoV-2 infection or an uninfected control (not recorded which). The sequencing input was whole blood. CDR3 residues: CASSYSGSSTDTQYF. The CDR3 coding sequence is TGTGCCAGCAGCTATAGCGGATCTAGCACAGATACGCAGTATTTT. Using reference TRBV7-8 and TRBJ2-3 for the parts outside the CDR3, the full variable domain is GAGVSQSPRYKVAKRGQDVALRCDPISGHVSLFWYQQALGQGPEFLTYFQNEAQLDKSGLPSDRFFAERPEGSVSTLKIQRTQQEDSAVYLCASSYSGSSTDTQYFGPGTRLTVL.